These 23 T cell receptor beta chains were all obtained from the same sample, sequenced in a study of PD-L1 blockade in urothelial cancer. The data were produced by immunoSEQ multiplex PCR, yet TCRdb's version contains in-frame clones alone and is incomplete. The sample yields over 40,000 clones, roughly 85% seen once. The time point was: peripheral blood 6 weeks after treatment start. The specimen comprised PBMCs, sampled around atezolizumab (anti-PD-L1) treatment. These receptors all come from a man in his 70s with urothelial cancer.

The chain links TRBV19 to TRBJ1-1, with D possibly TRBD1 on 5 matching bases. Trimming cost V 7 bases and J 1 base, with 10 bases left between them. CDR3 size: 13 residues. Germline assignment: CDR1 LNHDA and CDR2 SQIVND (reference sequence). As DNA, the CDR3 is TGTGCCAGTATTCCCAGGGAGAACACTGAAGCTTTCTTT. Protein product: CASIPRENTEAFF.

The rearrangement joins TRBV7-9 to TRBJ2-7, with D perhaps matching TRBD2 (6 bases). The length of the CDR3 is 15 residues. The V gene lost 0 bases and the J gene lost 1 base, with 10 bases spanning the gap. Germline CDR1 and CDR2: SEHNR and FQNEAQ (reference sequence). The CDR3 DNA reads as TGTGCCAGCAGCTTAGCGGGGAGCGGGTCCTACGAGCAGTACTTC. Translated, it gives CASSLAGSGSYEQYF.

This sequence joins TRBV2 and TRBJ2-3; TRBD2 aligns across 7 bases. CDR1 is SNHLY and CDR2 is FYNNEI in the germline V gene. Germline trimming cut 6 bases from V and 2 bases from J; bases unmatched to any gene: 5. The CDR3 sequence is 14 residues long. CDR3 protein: CASRSAGTTDTQYF. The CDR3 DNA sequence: TGTGCCAGCAGGTCAGCGGGAACCACAGATACGCAGTATTTT.

For the CDR3, the DNA is TGTGCCAGCAGTCTTTGGACATCTAACACCATATATTTT. Translated: CASSLWTSNTIYF. The chain carries TRBV6-6 and TRBJ1-3; tentative D call: TRBD1 (5 bases). This CDR3 spans 13 amino acids. Germline CDR1 reads MNHNY; CDR2 reads SVGAGI (reference sequence). V lost 5 bases to trimming and J lost 7 bases, with 12 bases between them.

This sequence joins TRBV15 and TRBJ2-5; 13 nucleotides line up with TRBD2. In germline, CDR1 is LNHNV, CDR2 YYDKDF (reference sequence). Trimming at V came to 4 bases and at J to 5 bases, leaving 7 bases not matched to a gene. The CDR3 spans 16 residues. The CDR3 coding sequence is TGTGCCACCAGCACTCGACTAGCGGGAGGCGGGGAGACCCAGTACTTC. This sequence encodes CATSTRLAGGGETQYF. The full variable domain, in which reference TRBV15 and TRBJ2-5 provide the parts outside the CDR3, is DAMVIQNPRYQVTQFGKPVTLSCSQTLNHNVMYWYQQKSSQAPKLLFHYYDKDFNNEADTPDNFQSRRPNTSFCFLDIRSPGLGDTAMYLCATSTRLAGGGETQYFGPGTRLLVL.

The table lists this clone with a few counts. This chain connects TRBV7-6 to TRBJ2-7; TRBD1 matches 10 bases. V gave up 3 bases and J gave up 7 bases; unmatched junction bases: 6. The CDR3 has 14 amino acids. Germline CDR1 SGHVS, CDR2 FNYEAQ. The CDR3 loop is CASSFGQGVREQYF. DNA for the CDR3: TGTGCCAGCAGCTTCGGACAGGGGGTACGAGAGCAGTACTTC.

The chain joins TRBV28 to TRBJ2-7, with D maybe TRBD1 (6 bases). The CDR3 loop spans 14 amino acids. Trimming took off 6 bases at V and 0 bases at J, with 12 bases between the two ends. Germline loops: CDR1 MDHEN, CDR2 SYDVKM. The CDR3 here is CASSRGGGSYEQYF. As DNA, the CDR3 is TGTGCCAGCAGCCGAGGGGGTGGCTCCTACGAGCAGTACTTC.

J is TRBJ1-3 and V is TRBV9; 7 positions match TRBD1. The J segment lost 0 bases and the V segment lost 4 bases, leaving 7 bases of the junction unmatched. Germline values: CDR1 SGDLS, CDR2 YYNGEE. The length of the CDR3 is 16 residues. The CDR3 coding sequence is TGTGCCAGCAGCCCCCGGGGACAGAGCTCTGGAAACACCATATATTTT. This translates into CASSPRGQSSGNTIYF. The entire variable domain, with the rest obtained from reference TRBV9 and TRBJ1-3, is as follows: DSGVTQTPKHLITATGQRVTLRCSPRSGDLSVYWYQQSLDQGLQFLIQYYNGEERAKGNILERFSAQQFPDLHSELNLSSLELGDSALYFCASSPRGQSSGNTIYFGEGSWLTVV.

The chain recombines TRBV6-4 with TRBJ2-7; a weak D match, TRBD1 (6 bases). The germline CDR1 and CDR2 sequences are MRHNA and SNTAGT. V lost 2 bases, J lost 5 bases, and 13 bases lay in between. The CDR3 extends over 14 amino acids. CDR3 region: CASSDVGPGDEQYF. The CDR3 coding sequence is TGTGCCAGCAGTGACGTGGGACCAGGGGACGAGCAGTACTTC.

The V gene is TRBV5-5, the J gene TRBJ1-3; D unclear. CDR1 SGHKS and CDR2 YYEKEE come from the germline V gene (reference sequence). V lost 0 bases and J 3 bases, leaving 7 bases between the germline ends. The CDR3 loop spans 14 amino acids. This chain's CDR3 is CASSLAGIGNTIYF. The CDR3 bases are TGTGCCAGCAGCTTGGCCGGGATTGGAAACACCATATATTTT.

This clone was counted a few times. The CDR3, as DNA: TGTGCCAGCAGCTTAGCCCTCAATCAGCCCCAGCATTTT. Translation gives CASSLALNQPQHF. This rearrangement joins TRBV11-2 to TRBJ1-5; D is uncertain. This CDR3 has 13 amino acids. Looked up from germline, CDR1 is SGHAT and CDR2 is FQNNGV. V lost 1 base and J 3 bases, leaving 4 bases between the germline ends.

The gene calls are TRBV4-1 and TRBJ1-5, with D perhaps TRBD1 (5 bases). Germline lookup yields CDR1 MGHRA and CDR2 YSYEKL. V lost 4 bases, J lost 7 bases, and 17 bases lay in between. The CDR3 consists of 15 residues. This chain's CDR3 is CASSPWLEGRQPQHF. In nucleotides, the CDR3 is TGCGCCAGCAGCCCCTGGCTGGAGGGGAGGCAGCCCCAGCATTTT.

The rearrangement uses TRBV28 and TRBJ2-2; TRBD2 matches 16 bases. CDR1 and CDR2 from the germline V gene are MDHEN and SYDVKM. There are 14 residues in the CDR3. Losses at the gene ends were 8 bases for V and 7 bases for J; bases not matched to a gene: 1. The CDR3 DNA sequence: TGTGCCAGCGGGACTAGCGGGAGGGTCGGGGAGCTGTTTTTT. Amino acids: CASGTSGRVGELFF.

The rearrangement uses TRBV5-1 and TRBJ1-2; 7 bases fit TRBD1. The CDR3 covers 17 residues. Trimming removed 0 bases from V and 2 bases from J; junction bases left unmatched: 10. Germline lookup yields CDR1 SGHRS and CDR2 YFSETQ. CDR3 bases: TGCGCCAGCAGCTTGGAGGCAGGGGGAGTGACGAACTATGGCTACACCTTC. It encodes CASSLEAGGVTNYGYTF.

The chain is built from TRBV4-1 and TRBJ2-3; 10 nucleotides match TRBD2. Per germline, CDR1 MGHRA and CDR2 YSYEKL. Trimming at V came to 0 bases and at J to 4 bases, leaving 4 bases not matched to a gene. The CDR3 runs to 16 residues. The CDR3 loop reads CASSQDLAGAADTQYF. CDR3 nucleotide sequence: TGCGCCAGCAGCCAAGATCTAGCGGGAGCAGCAGATACGCAGTATTTT.

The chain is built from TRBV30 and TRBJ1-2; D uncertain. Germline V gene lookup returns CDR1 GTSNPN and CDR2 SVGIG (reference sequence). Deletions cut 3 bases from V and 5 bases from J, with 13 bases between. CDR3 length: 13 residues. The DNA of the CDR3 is TGTGCCTGGAGGGGAAGAGGGAGGTATGGCTACACCTTC. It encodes CAWRGRGRYGYTF.

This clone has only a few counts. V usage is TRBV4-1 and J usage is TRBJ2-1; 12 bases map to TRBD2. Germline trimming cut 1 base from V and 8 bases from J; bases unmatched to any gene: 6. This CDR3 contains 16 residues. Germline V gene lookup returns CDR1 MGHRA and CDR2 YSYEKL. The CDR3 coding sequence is TGCGCCAGCAGCCAAGTTCGGCTAGCGGGAGGGTATGAGCAGTTCTTC. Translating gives CASSQVRLAGGYEQFF.

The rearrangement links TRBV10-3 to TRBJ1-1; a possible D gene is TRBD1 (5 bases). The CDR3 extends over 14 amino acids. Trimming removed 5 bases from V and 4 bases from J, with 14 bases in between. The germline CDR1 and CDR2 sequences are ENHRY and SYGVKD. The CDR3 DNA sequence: TGTGCCATCAGTACGAAGGGGATGAGCACTGAAGCTTTCTTT. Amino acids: CAISTKGMSTEAFF.

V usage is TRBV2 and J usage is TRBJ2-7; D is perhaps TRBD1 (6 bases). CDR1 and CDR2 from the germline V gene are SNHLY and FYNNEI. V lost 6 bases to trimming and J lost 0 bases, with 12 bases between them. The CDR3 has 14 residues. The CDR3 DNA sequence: TGTGCCAGCAGCGCCGGACAGAGCTCCTACGAGCAGTACTTC. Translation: CASSAGQSSYEQYF. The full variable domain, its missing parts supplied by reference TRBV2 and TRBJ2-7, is EPEVTQTPSHQVTQMGQEVILRCVPISNHLYFYWYRQILGQKVEFLVSFYNNEISEKSEIFDDQFSVERPDGSNFTLKIRSTKLEDSAMYFCASSAGQSSYEQYFGPGTRLTVT.

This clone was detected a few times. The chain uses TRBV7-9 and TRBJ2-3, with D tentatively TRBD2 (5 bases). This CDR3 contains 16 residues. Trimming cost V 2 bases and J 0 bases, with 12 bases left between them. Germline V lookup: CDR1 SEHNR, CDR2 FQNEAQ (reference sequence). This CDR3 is CASSLYAGRSTDTQYF. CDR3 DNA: TGTGCCAGCAGCTTATACGCGGGTAGGAGCACAGATACGCAGTATTTT. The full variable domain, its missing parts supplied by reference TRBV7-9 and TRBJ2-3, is DTGVSQNPRHKITKRGQNVTFRCDPISEHNRLYWYRQTLGQGPEFLTYFQNEAQLEKSRLLSDRFSAERPKGSFSTLEIQRTEQGDSAMYLCASSLYAGRSTDTQYFGPGTRLTVL.

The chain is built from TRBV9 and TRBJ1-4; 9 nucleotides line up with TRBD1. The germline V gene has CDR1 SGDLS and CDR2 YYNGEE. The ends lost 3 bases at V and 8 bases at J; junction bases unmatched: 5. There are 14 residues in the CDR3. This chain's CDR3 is CASSGGQGGEKLFF. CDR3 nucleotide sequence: TGTGCCAGCAGCGGGGGACAGGGTGGAGAAAAACTGTTTTTT.

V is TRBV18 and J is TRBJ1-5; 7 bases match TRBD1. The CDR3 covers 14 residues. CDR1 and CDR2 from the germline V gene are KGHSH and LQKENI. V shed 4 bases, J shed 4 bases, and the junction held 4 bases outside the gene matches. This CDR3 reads CASSQQGINQPQHF. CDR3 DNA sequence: TGTGCCAGCTCACAACAGGGGATAAATCAGCCCCAGCATTTT.

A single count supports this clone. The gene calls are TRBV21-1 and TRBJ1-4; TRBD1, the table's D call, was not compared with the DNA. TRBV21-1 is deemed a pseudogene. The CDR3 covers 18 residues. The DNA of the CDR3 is TGTGCCAGCAGCAAAACCCCTTGCACAGGGGAAACTAATGAAAAACTGTTTTTT. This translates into CASSKTPCTGETNEKLFF.